This T cell receptor (beta chain) was documented in a study of blood T cell repertoires in COVID-19. Study overall: The origin of the acute and convalescent COVID-19 samples was the United States, Italy and Spain. In each case, the material was cDNA or gDNA derived from T cells, B-cell-depleted T cells, or PBMCs.

The length of the CDR3 is 13 residues. Trimming shortened V by 2 bases and J by 2 bases, and 7 bases separated the two germline ends. The V gene's germline CDR1 is LGHDT and CDR2 YNNKEL (reference sequence). Per the original methods: Reference gene primer amplification in the assay estimated nucleated cell counts. Only in-frame clones appear in the TCRdb table, and some are missing; sequencing was by immunoSEQ multiplex PCR. Clonal size and the V and J genes are those of that table, whereas D and trimming came from the DNA. The sample lists about 68,000 clones, more than 70% occurring once. The source material was peripheral blood. The sequence was collected from a middle-aged man with acute or convalescent COVID-19. The chain links TRBV3-1 (or the pseudogene TRBV3-2) to TRBJ2-7; the D is unclear. CDR3 amino acids: CASSQSATYEQYF. The CDR3 DNA reads TGTGCCAGCAGCCAAAGTGCGACCTACGAGCAGTACTTC.